Shown below are 17 T cell receptor beta chains from a single sample sequenced in a study of T-cell reconstitution after alpha-beta-depleted transplantation in children. Construction of the TCRbeta library involved unique molecular identifiers. TCRdb itself ran the PCR reads through MiXCR, one entry per CDR3 protein. The table has some 100,000 distinct CDR3 sequences, around a sixth seen once; the top ten hold around 20%. The sequences come from PBMCs, mostly from graft donor cells, collected 180 days after TCRalphabeta/CD19-depleted stem cell transplant. The receptors originated from a male patient between 2 and 10 years old who had a stem cell transplant for acute lymphoblastic leukemia, so the T cells may come from the graft donor.

The V gene is TRBV3-1, the J gene TRBJ2-1; weak D call: TRBD2 (5 bases). The germline gives CDR1 LGHDT, CDR2 YNNKEL (reference sequence). V lost 6 bases and J lost 0, with 12 bases in between. The CDR3 loop spans 15 amino acids. CDR3 sequence (DNA): TGTGCCAGCAGGAAGGACTTACGCTCCTACAATGAGCAGTTCTTC. It yields the protein CASRKDLRSYNEQFF.

This clonotype has a handful of counts. The CDR3 loop is CASSTGLGPLFSPLHF. In DNA, the CDR3 is TGTGCCAGCAGCACCGGTCTGGGTCCTTTATTTTCACCCCTCCACTTT. V and J are TRBV11-2 and TRBJ1-6; D gene unclear. Germline CDR1 SGHAT, CDR2 FQNNGV. The CDR3 covers 16 residues. Trimming shortened V by 5 bases and J by 9 bases, and 20 bases separated the two germline ends.

This chain uses TRBV7-9 with TRBJ2-2; 8 bases align to TRBD2. This CDR3 is built from 13 residues. Trimming at V came to 0 bases and at J to 14 bases, leaving 5 bases not matched to a gene. The germline V gene has CDR1 SEHNR and CDR2 FQNEAQ (reference sequence). This chain's CDR3 is CASSLAGTSLLFF. The CDR3 DNA is TGTGCCAGCAGCTTAGCCGGGACTAGTCTCCTGTTTTTT.

This clonotype was seen a few times. The chain has TRBV24-1 and TRBJ2-3; the match to TRBD1 covers 9 bases. The germline V gene encodes CDR1 KGHDR and CDR2 SFDVKD. CDR3 length: 14 amino acids. After removal of 3 bases from V and 3 bases from J, the junction contained 0 bases not matched to a gene. The CDR3 loop reads CATSDGQGTDTQYF. Written as DNA, the CDR3 is TGTGCCACCAGTGATGGACAGGGGACAGATACGCAGTATTTT.

V and J are TRBV11-1 and TRBJ2-7; the match to TRBD2 covers 7 bases. CDR3 length: 18 amino acids. Germline CDR1 reads SGHAT; CDR2 reads FQDESV (reference sequence). J was trimmed by 1 base and V by 2 bases; bases with no gene match: 14. The CDR3 here is CASSLSNLPGGGSYEQYF. As DNA, the CDR3 is TGTGCCAGCAGCTTATCCAATTTACCGGGAGGAGGGTCCTACGAGCAGTACTTC.

This clonotype was found a few times. This rearrangement joins TRBV5-1 to TRBJ2-7, with 7 nucleotides matching TRBD1. V shed 4 bases and J 2 bases; nucleotides not matched to a gene: 9. Looked up from germline, CDR1 is SGHRS and CDR2 is YFSETQ. This CDR3 has 15 residues. CDR3 sequence reads: CASSTTGTAPYEQYF. CDR3 coding DNA: TGCGCCAGCAGCACAACCGGGACAGCCCCCTACGAGCAGTACTTC.

This clonotype was picked up a small number of times. The chain joins TRBV4-3 to TRBJ2-1, with D tentatively TRBD2 (7 bases). The CDR3 sequence is 16 residues long. CDR1 and CDR2 from the germline V gene are LGHNA and YSLEER. V lost 0 bases and J 8 bases, leaving 17 bases between the germline ends. The CDR3 spells CASSQDQLGGRDEQFF. The CDR3 DNA follows: TGCGCCAGCAGCCAAGATCAGCTGGGGGGGCGGGATGAGCAGTTCTTC.

The chain couples TRBV10-3 to TRBJ2-3; D is uncertain. The V end was cut by 4 bases, the J end by 2 bases, with 7 bases between. Germline V gives CDR1 ENHRY, CDR2 SYGVKD. CDR3 size: 13 residues. The CDR3 here is CAISGPYTDTQYF. CDR3 DNA sequence: TGTGCCATCAGTGGGCCTTACACAGATACGCAGTATTTT.

Many counts were recorded for this clonotype. This chain connects TRBV6-5 to TRBJ2-7; D tentatively fits TRBD1 or TRBD2 (5 bases each). The CDR3 has 12 residues. V was shortened by 5 bases and J by 5 bases, with 10 bases between the two germline ends. The germline gives CDR1 MNHEY, CDR2 SVGAGI. The chain's CDR3 is CASSPGPHEQYF. CDR3 DNA: TGTGCCAGCAGTCCGGGGCCCCACGAGCAGTACTTC.

This clonotype was observed a few times. The chain uses TRBV5-6 and TRBJ2-2, with TRBD1 matching 7 bases. The CDR3 totals 14 residues. V lost 2 bases to trimming and J lost 5 bases; unmatched junction nucleotides: 3. Germline V lookup: CDR1 SGHDT, CDR2 YYEEEE. The chain's CDR3 is CASSLDRETGELFF. In DNA form, the CDR3 reads TGTGCCAGCAGCTTAGACAGGGAAACCGGGGAGCTGTTTTTT.

The V gene is TRBV7-9, the J gene TRBJ1-1; D not resolved. This CDR3 is built from 14 residues. V lost 4 bases, J lost 5 bases, and 14 bases lay in between. Germline assignment: CDR1 SEHNR and CDR2 FQNEAQ (reference sequence). The CDR3 region is CASSSQSSSTEAFF. DNA for the CDR3: TGTGCCAGCAGCTCCCAGTCAAGCTCAACTGAAGCTTTCTTT. The whole variable domain, filled in from reference TRBV7-9 and TRBJ1-1, reads DTGVSQNPRHKITKRGQNVTFRCDPISEHNRLYWYRQTLGQGPEFLTYFQNEAQLEKSRLLSDRFSAERPKGSFSTLEIQRTEQGDSAMYLCASSSQSSSTEAFFGQGTRLTVV.

This clonotype was found a few times. The rearrangement joins TRBV20-1 to TRBJ1-5; tentative D call: TRBD1 (6 bases). The CDR3 sequence is 18 residues long. V lost 0 bases and J lost 1, with 19 bases in between. Germline V gene lookup returns CDR1 DFQATT and CDR2 SNEGSKA (reference sequence). CDR3 region: CSARDRRGGWVSNQPQHF. CDR3 nucleotides: TGCAGTGCTAGAGACAGGCGCGGGGGCTGGGTGAGCAATCAGCCCCAGCATTTT.

The gene calls are TRBV12-3 or TRBV12-4 and TRBJ2-5; 14 bases are a match to TRBD2. This CDR3 region has 16 residues. V was pared by 5 bases and J by 5 bases, with 7 bases of the junction left unmatched. The CDR3 loop is CASSPGLAGVGETQYF. The CDR3 coding sequence is TGTGCCAGCAGTCCGGGACTAGCGGGGGTCGGGGAGACCCAGTACTTC.

In its sample, this clonotype was seen a few times. CDR3 residues: CASSLARTISQPQHF. CDR3 nucleotide sequence: TGTGCCAGCAGCTTAGCGCGGACAATCAGTCAGCCCCAGCATTTT. This rearrangement joins TRBV7-8 to TRBJ1-5; a weak D match, TRBD1 (5 bases). The CDR3 spans 15 residues. Germline-derived CDR1 and CDR2 are SGHVS and FQNEAQ. V was pared by 0 bases and J by 6 bases, with 12 bases between.

V gene TRBV7-9 combines with J gene TRBJ2-5; 10 nucleotides match TRBD1. The V and J ends lost 6 bases and 2 bases, in that order; junction bases with no gene match: 6. Germline-derived CDR1 and CDR2 are SEHNR and FQNEAQ (reference sequence). This CDR3 contains 15 residues. CDR3 region: CASRQGQGVQETQYF. As DNA, the CDR3 is TGTGCCAGCAGACAAGGACAGGGGGTACAAGAGACCCAGTACTTC. The full variable domain, completed using reference TRBV7-9 and TRBJ2-5, is DTGVSQNPRHKITKRGQNVTFRCDPISEHNRLYWYRQTLGQGPEFLTYFQNEAQLEKSRLLSDRFSAERPKGSFSTLEIQRTEQGDSAMYLCASRQGQGVQETQYFGPGTRLLVL.

This clonotype was detected a few times. This chain connects TRBV27 to TRBJ2-5; 7 bases fit TRBD2. Per germline, CDR1 MNHEY and CDR2 SMNVEV (reference sequence). The CDR3 consists of 14 residues. Unmatched junction bases numbered 6, after V lost 4 bases and J lost 4 bases. This CDR3 reads CASSSLGEGETQYF. The CDR3 DNA is TGTGCCAGCAGTTCGTTGGGGGAGGGAGAGACCCAGTACTTC.

Only a few counts were recorded for this clonotype. This chain uses TRBV25-1 with TRBJ2-2; tentatively, D is TRBD2 (6 bases). This CDR3 is 15 amino acids long. Trimming removed 2 bases from V and 8 bases from J, with 15 bases in between. The germline V gene encodes CDR1 MGHDK and CDR2 SYGVNS. In DNA form, the CDR3 reads TGTGCCAGCAGTGAACTCCCCGGGACTCATGGGGAGCTGTTTTTT. Its translation is CASSELPGTHGELFF. The whole variable domain, remainder taken from reference TRBV25-1 and TRBJ2-2, is EADIYQTPRYLVIGTGKKITLECSQTMGHDKMYWYQQDPGMELHLIHYSYGVNSTEKGDLSSESTVSRIRTEHFPLTLESARPSHTSQYLCASSELPGTHGELFFGEGSRLTVL.